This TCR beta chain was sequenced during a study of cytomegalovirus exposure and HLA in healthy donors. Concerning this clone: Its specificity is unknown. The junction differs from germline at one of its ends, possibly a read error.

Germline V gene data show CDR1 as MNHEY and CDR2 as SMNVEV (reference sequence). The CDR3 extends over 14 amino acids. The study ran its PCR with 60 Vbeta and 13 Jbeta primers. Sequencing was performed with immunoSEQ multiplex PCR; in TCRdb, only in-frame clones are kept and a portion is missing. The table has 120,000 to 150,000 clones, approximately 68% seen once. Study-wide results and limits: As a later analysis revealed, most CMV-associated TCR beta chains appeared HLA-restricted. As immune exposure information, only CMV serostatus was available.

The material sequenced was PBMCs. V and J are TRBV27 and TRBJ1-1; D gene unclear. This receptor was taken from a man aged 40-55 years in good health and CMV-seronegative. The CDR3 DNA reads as TGTGCCAGCAGAACCGTAGCATCGAACGCTGAAGCTTTCTTT. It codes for CASRTVASNAEAFF.